This T cell receptor (beta chain) originates from a study of CD8 T cells in Susac syndrome. Negative isolation yielded CD8+ and CD4+ T cells; FACS enriched TEMRA cells. The RNA, roughly 0.45 to 1 ug, was put through reverse transcription using random hexamers. The authors amplified TCR beta CDR3 across 54 Vbeta and 13 Jbeta using immunoSEQ multiplex PCR. Each CDR3 protein is one row after TCRdb ran MiXCR on the immunoSEQ multiplex PCR reads. The data show hundreds of thousands of distinct CDR3 sequences, with approximately 95% seen just once and 0.082% held by the top ten. The junction had 21 bases not matched to a gene; V was cut back by 5 bases and J by 8 bases. The CDR3 has 18 amino acids. The germline V gene encodes CDR1 MGHDK and CDR2 SYGVNS.

V gene TRBV25-1 combines with J gene TRBJ2-4; 7 nucleotides match TRBD1. The sequenced sample was CD4+ T cells from PBMCs. The TCR was taken from a human donor with multiple sclerosis. The CDR3 DNA reads TGTGCCAGCAGTCCTAGCCGGGGACAGTCGACCGACGTGGACATTCAGTACTTC. As protein: CASSPSRGQSTDVDIQYF.